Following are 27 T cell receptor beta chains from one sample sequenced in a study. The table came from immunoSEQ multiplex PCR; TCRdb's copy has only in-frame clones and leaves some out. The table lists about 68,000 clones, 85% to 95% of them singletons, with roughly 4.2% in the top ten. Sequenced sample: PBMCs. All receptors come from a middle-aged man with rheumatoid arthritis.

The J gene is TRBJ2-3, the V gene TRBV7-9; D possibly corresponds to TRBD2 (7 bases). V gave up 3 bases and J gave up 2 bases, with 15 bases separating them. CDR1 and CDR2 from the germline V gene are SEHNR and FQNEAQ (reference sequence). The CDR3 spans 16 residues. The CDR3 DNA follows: TGTGCCAGCAGCTTGGGTGGCGGGGGCCCCACAGATACGCAGTATTTT. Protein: CASSLGGGGPTDTQYF.

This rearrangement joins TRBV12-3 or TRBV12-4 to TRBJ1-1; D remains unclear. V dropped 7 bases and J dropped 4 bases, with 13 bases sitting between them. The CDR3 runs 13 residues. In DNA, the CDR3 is TGTGCCAGCACCGAACGGACGTTCACTGAAGCTTTCTTT. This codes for CASTERTFTEAFF.

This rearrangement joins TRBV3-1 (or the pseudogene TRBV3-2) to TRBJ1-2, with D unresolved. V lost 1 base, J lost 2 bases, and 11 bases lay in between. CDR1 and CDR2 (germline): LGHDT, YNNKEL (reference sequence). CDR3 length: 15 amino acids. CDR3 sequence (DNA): TGTGCCAGCAGCCAAGTGAATAGGCTGAACTATGGCTACACCTTC. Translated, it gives CASSQVNRLNYGYTF.

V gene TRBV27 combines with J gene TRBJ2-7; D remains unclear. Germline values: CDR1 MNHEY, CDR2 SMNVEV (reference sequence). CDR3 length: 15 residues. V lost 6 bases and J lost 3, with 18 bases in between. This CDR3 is CASSSGRSLFYEQYF. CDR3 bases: TGTGCCAGCAGCTCCGGACGGTCACTATTCTACGAGCAGTACTTC.

CDR3 sequence (DNA): TGTGCCAGCAGCTTAAGGGCAAAGCGGGACACTGAAGCTTTCTTT. Translating it yields CASSLRAKRDTEAFF. The rearrangement links TRBV7-8 to TRBJ1-1, with unresolved D. The CDR3 extends over 15 amino acids. Germline V gene data show CDR1 as SGHVS and CDR2 as FQNEAQ. Trimming shortened V by 2 bases and J by 3 bases, and 13 bases separated the two germline ends.

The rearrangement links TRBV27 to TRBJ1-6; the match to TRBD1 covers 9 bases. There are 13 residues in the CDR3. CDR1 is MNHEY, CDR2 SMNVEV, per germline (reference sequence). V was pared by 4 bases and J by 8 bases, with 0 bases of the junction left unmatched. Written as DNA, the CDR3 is TGTGCCAGCAGTTGGACAGGGGATTCACCCCTCCACTTT. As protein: CASSWTGDSPLHF.

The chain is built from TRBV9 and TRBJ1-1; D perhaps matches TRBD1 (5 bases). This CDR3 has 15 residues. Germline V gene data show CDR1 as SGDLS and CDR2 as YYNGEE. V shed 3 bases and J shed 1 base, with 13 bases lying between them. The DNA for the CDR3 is TGTGCCAGCAGCGGACCGGGACTTCGGAACACTGAAGCTTTCTTT. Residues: CASSGPGLRNTEAFF.

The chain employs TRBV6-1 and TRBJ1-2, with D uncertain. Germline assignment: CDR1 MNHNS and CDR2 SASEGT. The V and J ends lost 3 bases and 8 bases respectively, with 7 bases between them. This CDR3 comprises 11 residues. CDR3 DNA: TGTGCCAGCAGTGAGCGGGGAGGCTACACCTTC. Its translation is CASSERGGYTF.

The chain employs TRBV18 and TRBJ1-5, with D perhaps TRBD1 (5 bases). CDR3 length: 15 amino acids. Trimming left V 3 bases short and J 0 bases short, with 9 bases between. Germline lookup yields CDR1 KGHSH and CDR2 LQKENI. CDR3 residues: CASSPQGYSNQPQHF. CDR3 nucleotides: TGTGCCAGCTCACCTCAGGGATATAGCAATCAGCCCCAGCATTTT. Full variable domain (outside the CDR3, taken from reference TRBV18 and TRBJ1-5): NAGVMQNPRHLVRRRGQEARLRCSPMKGHSHVYWYRQLPEEGLKFMVYLQKENIIDESGMPKERFSAEFPKEGPSILRIQQVVRGDSAAYFCASSPQGYSNQPQHFGDGTRLSIL.

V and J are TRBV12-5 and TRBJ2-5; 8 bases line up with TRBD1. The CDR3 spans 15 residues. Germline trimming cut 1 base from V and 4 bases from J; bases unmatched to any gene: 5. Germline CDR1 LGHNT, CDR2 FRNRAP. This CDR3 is CASGLEQGAGETQYF. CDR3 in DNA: TGTGCTAGTGGTTTGGAGCAGGGGGCCGGAGAGACCCAGTACTTC.

CDR3 residues: CATSDPTSVSSTDTQYF. CDR3 bases: TGTGCCACCAGTGACCCTACTAGCGTCTCTAGCACAGATACGCAGTATTTT. The chain is built from TRBV24-1 and TRBJ2-3; 7 nucleotides line up with TRBD2. The CDR3 is 17 residues long. Germline lookup yields CDR1 KGHDR and CDR2 SFDVKD. J was trimmed by 0 bases and V by 4 bases; bases with no gene match: 9.

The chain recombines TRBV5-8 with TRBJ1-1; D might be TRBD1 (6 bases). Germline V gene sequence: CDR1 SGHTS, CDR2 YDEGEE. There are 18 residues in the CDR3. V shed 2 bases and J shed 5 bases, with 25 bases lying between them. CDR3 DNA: TGTGCCAGCAGCTTCAATACCGTACCACAGGGATGGATGACTGAAGCTTTCTTT. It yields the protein CASSFNTVPQGWMTEAFF.

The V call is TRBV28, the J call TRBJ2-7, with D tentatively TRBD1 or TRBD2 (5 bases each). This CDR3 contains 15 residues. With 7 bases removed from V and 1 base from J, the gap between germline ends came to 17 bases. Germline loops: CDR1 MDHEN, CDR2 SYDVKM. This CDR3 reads CASIPALAGSYEQYF. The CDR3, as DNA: TGTGCCAGCATCCCGGCGCTAGCAGGGTCCTACGAGCAGTACTTC.

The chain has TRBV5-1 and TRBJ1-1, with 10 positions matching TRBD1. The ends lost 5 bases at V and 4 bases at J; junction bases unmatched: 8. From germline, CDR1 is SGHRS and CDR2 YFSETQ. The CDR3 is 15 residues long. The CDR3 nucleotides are TGCGCCAGCAGTTCACCGGGACAGGGGTTCACTGAAGCTTTCTTT. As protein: CASSSPGQGFTEAFF.

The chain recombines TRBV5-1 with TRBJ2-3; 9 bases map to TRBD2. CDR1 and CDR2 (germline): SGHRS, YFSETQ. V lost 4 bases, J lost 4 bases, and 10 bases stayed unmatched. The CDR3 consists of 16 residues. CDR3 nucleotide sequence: TGCGCCAGCAGCCTCCTAGCGGGAATGCGGGCAGATACGCAGTATTTT. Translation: CASSLLAGMRADTQYF.

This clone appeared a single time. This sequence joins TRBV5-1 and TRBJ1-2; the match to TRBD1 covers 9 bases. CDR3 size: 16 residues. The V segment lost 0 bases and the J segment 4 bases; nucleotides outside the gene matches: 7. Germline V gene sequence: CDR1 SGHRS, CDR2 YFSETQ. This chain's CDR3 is CASSLDTGGSGYGYTF. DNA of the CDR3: TGCGCCAGCAGCTTGGATACAGGGGGCTCGGGCTATGGCTACACCTTC.

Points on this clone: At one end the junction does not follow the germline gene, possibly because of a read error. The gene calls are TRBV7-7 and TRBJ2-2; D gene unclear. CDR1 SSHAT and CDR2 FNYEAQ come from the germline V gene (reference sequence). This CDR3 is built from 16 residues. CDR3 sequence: CASSLFQNANTGELFF. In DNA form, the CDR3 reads TGTGCTAGCAGCTTATTTCAGAACGCGAACACCGGGGAGCTGTTTTTT.

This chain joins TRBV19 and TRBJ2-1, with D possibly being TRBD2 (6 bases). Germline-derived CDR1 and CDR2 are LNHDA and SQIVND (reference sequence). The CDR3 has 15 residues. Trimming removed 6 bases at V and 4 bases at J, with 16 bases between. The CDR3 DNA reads TGTGCCAGTAGATCCTTAGATGGACTATACAATGAGCAGTTCTTC. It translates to CASRSLDGLYNEQFF.

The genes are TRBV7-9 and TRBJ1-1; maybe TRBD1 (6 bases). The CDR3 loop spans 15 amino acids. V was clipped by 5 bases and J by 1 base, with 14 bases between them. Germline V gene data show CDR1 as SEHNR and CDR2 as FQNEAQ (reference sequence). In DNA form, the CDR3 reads TGTGCCAGCAGCCCTACGGGGGGCAAGAACACTGAAGCTTTCTTT. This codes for CASSPTGGKNTEAFF.

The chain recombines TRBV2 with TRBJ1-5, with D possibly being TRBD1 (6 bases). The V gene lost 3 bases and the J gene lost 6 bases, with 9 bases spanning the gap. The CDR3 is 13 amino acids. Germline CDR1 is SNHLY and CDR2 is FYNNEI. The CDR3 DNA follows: TGTGCCAGCAGTGACAGGGGTATTCAGCCCCAGCATTTT. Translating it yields CASSDRGIQPQHF. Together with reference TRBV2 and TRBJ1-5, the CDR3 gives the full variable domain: EPEVTQTPSHQVTQMGQEVILRCVPISNHLYFYWYRQILGQKVEFLVSFYNNEISEKSEIFDDQFSVERPDGSNFTLKIRSTKLEDSAMYFCASSDRGIQPQHFGDGTRLSIL.

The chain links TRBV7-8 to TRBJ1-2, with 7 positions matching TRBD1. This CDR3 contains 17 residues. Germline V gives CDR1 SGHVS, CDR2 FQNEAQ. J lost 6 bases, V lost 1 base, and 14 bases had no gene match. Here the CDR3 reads CASSLVEAGQEVDGYTF. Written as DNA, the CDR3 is TGTGCCAGCAGCTTAGTAGAAGCCGGACAGGAGGTGGATGGCTACACCTTC. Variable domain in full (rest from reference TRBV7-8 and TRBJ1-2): GAGVSQSPRYKVAKRGQDVALRCDPISGHVSLFWYQQALGQGPEFLTYFQNEAQLDKSGLPSDRFFAERPEGSVSTLKIQRTQQEDSAVYLCASSLVEAGQEVDGYTFGSGTRLTVV.

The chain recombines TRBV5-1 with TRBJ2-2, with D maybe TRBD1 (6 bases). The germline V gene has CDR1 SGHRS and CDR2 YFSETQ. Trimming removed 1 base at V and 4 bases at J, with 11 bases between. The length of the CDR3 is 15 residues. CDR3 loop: CASSLFRGATGELFF. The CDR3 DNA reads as TGCGCCAGCAGCTTGTTCAGGGGAGCCACCGGGGAGCTGTTTTTT.

CDR3 nucleotide sequence: TGCGCCAGCAGCTTGGCGGGGGGGCGAGAGACCCAGTACTTC. It specifies CASSLAGGRETQYF. This chain connects TRBV5-1 to TRBJ2-5; 8 nucleotides line up with TRBD2. The CDR3 loop spans 14 amino acids. Germline trimming cut 0 bases from V and 4 bases from J; bases unmatched to any gene: 2. CDR1 is SGHRS and CDR2 is YFSETQ in the germline V gene.

The CDR3 sequence: CASSLLPGGSSPLHF. As DNA, the CDR3 is TGTGCCAGCAGTTTATTGCCAGGGGGCAGTTCACCCCTCCACTTT. The V and J genes are TRBV27 and TRBJ1-6; TRBD1 matches 8 bases. With V trimmed by 1 base and J by 9 bases, 5 bases remained unmatched. Germline CDR1 and CDR2: MNHEY and SMNVEV (reference sequence). The CDR3 sequence is 15 residues long.

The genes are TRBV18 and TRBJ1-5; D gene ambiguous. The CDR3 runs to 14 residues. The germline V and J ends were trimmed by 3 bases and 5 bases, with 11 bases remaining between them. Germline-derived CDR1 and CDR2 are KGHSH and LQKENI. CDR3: CASSPSSGDQPQHF. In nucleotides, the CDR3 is TGTGCCAGCTCACCCTCGAGTGGGGATCAGCCCCAGCATTTT.

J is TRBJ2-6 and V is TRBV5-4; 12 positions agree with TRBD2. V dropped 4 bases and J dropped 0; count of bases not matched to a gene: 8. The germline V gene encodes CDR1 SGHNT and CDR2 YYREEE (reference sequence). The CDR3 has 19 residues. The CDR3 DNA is TGTGCCAGCAGCCCAGGCCTAGCGGGAGGGTCCTCTGGGGCCAACGTCCTGACTTTC. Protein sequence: CASSPGLAGGSSGANVLTF.

Here the CDR3 reads CSAGGGYGYTF. The CDR3 bases are TGCAGTGCTGGAGGAGGCTATGGCTACACCTTC. This chain uses TRBV20-1 with TRBJ1-2; D is unresolved. This CDR3 comprises 11 residues. Germline CDR1 reads DFQATT; CDR2 reads SNEGSKA (reference sequence). Trimming took off 5 bases at V and 4 bases at J, with 8 bases between the two ends.